This TCR beta chain appears in the sequencing data of a study of shared clonotypes between healthy human individuals. V lost 0 bases and J lost 5; bases outside the gene matches: 4. The CDR3 is 15 amino acids. Germline V lookup: CDR1 SGHAT, CDR2 FQNNGV. Genomic DNA belonging to each subset was distributed in equal measure over several immunoSEQ plates. Profiled with immunoSEQ multiplex PCR; TCRdb holds only in-frame clones, not every one. The table records 450,000 to 500,000 clones, around 73% of them present only once. Sequencing was performed on PBMCs. The chain is built from TRBV11-2 and TRBJ2-5, with 9 nucleotides matching TRBD2. This TCR was sampled from a woman between 40 and 55 years old in good health. Some clones in this sample may be carry-over from other donors' samples. In nucleotides, the CDR3 is TGTGCCAGCAGCTTAGAAACTAGCGGGTTTGAGACCCAGTACTTC. Translating gives CASSLETSGFETQYF.